This T cell receptor beta chain emerged from a study of OX40 agonist ivuxolimab in advanced cancers. The protocol was immunoSEQ multiplex PCR, while the TCRdb copy is restricted to in-frame clones and leaves out a portion. Of 25,000 to 30,000 clones listed, about 89% are singletons. The clonotype originates from an adult with an advanced solid tumor such as melanoma, head and neck, liver or kidney cancer. The specimen comprised CD4+ or CD8+ T cells sorted from blood, sampled in a trial of the OX40 agonist ivuxolimab.

CDR3 sequence reads: CASTPTGGLQETQYF. The CDR3 coding sequence is TGTGCCAGCACCCCGACAGGGGGCCTCCAAGAGACCCAGTACTTC. The chain joins TRBV7-8 to TRBJ2-5; 10 bases fit TRBD1. Germline assignment: CDR1 SGHVS and CDR2 FQNEAQ. The J segment lost 1 base and the V segment lost 7 bases, leaving 6 bases of the junction unmatched. The CDR3 is made up of 15 amino acids.